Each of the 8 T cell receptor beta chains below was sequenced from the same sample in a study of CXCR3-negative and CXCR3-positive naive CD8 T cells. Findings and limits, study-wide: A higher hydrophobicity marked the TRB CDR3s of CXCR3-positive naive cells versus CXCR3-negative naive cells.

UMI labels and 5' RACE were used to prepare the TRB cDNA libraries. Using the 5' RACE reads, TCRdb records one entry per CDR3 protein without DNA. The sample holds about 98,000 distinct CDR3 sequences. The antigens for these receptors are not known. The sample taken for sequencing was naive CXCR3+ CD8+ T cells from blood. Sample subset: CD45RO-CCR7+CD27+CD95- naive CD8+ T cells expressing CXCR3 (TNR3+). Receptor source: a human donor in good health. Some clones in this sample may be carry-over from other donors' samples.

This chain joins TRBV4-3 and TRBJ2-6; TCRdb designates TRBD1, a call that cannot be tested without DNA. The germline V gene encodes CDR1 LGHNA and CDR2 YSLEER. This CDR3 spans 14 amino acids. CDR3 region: CASSSGAGANVLTF.

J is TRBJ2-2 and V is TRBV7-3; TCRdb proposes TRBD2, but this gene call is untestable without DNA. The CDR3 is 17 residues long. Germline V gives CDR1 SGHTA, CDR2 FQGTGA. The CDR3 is CASSPVLAGGNTGELFF.

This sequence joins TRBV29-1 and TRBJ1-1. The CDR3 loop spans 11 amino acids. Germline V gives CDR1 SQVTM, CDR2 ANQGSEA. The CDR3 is CSVDLYTEAFF.

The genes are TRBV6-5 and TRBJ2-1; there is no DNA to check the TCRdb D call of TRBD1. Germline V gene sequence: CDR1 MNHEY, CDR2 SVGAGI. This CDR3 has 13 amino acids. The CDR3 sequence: CASSRLGGDEQFF.

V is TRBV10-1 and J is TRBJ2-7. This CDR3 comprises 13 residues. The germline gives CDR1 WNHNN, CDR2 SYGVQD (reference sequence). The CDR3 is CASSERQDYEQYF.

CDR3 protein: CSVELWGTDSTDTQYF. The V gene is TRBV29-1, the J gene TRBJ2-3. This CDR3 contains 16 residues. Germline CDR1 and CDR2: SQVTM and ANQGSEA.

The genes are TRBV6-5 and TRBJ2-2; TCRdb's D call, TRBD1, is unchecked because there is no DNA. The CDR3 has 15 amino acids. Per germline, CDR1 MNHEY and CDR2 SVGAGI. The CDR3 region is CASSKTGVNTGELFF.

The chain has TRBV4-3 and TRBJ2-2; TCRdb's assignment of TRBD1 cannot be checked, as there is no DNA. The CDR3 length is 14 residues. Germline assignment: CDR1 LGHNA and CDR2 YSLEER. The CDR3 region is CAGSQDRDTGELFF.